This T cell receptor (beta chain) was documented in a study of blood T cell repertoires in COVID-19. About the research overall: T cells, B-cell-depleted T cells, or PBMCs supplied cDNA or gDNA.

Study processing details: Reference gene primer amplification gave nucleated cell count estimates. Only in-frame clones appear in the TCRdb table, and some are missing; sequencing was by immunoSEQ multiplex PCR. V and J calls and clone size come straight from that table; D and trimming were deduced from the DNA. This sample has 110,000 or so clones; over 60% occur once, and the top ten carry about 6.6%. This CDR3 has 16 amino acids. Germline loops: CDR1 MDHEN, CDR2 SYDVKM. V dropped 8 bases and J dropped 2; count of bases not matched to a gene: 10. The receptor was derived from a man aged 65 to 85 with acute or convalescent COVID-19. Sequencing was done on a sample of peripheral blood. J is TRBJ1-1 and V is TRBV28, with TRBD1 matching over 11 bases. The CDR3 loop reads CASPMSGTGGNTEAFF. DNA of the CDR3: TGTGCCAGCCCTATGTCCGGGACAGGGGGTAACACTGAAGCTTTCTTT.